The next 32 T cell receptor beta chains were all read from a single sample in a study of response to subunit inactivated influenza vaccine. In TCRdb, the RT-PCR reads were re-called with MiXCR into one record per CDR3 protein. The sample holds under 550,000 distinct CDR3 sequences, more than 7% seen once. Specimen: PBMCs from blood, collected about 23 months after vaccination. The origin of the receptors is a man aged 45 to 70 who received an inactivated influenza vaccine.

This clonotype was seen only a few times. The chain couples TRBV5-1 to TRBJ1-1; D remains unclear. CDR1 and CDR2 (germline): SGHRS, YFSETQ. V was shortened by 0 bases and J by 1 base, with 10 bases between the two germline ends. There are 15 residues in the CDR3. Here the CDR3 reads CASSLVGMGNTEAFF. The CDR3 DNA is TGCGCCAGCAGCTTGGTGGGGATGGGGAACACTGAAGCTTTCTTT.

The V gene is TRBV6-4, the J gene TRBJ1-2; TRBD1 agrees at 9 bases. The CDR3 sequence is 17 residues long. In germline, CDR1 is MRHNA, CDR2 SNTAGT. The trim removed 4 bases at V and 2 bases at J, leaving 11 bases unmatched. CDR3 in DNA: TGTGCCAGCAGTGCCGAGGCACGGACAGGGGCCAACTATGGCTACACCTTC. The encoded protein is CASSAEARTGANYGYTF.

This chain joins TRBV18 and TRBJ1-4; D gene ambiguous. This CDR3 has 14 residues. Trimming stripped 5 bases from V and 0 bases from J, with 7 bases between. In germline, CDR1 is KGHSH, CDR2 LQKENI. CDR3 residues: CASSSTATNEKLFF. The CDR3 DNA reads as TGTGCCAGCTCATCAACTGCAACTAATGAAAAACTGTTTTTT.

This chain uses TRBV4-2 with TRBJ2-1; 7 bases line up with TRBD1. The germline V gene has CDR1 LGHNA and CDR2 YNFKEQ. CDR3 length equals 15 residues. Germline trimming cut 1 base from V and 2 bases from J; bases unmatched to any gene: 2. The DNA for the CDR3 is TGTGCCAGCAGCCAAGGGGACAGAACCTACAATGAGCAGTTCTTC. It yields the protein CASSQGDRTYNEQFF.

This clonotype was observed a handful of times. This chain connects TRBV10-3 to TRBJ2-7; D unresolved. The CDR3 covers 14 residues. The germline V gene encodes CDR1 ENHRY and CDR2 SYGVKD. Trimming left V 2 bases short and J 3 bases short, with 11 bases between. Here the CDR3 reads CAISEHGSNYEQYF. The CDR3 DNA reads as TGTGCCATCAGTGAGCACGGGTCGAACTACGAGCAGTACTTC.

Ten or more counts support this clonotype. This sequence joins TRBV20-1 and TRBJ2-1; TRBD2 agrees at 7 bases. V was pared by 0 bases and J by 2 bases, with 10 bases of the junction left unmatched. The CDR3 sequence is 17 residues long. CDR1 and CDR2 (germline): DFQATT, SNEGSKA (reference sequence). CDR3 bases: TGCAGTGCTAGAGATTACGCCGGGACTAATCCCTACAATGAGCAGTTCTTC. Translation: CSARDYAGTNPYNEQFF.

This clonotype occurred a few times. This sequence joins TRBV12-3 or TRBV12-4 and TRBJ2-3; a possible D gene is TRBD2 (5 bases). V lost 6 bases and J 4 bases, leaving 17 bases between the germline ends. This CDR3 contains 15 residues. Here the CDR3 reads CASRPALATPDTQYF. The CDR3 DNA follows: TGTGCCAGCAGGCCAGCCCTAGCAACGCCAGATACGCAGTATTTT.

The chain combines TRBV7-6 with TRBJ2-1; TRBD2 might be the D (6 bases). This CDR3 is 16 amino acids long. V was clipped by 5 bases and J by 4 bases, with 18 bases between them. Germline V CDR1 and CDR2: SGHVS, FNYEAQ. The CDR3 here is CASSREGLSGYNEQFF. CDR3 DNA: TGTGCCAGCAGCCGAGAAGGACTATCCGGGTACAATGAGCAGTTCTTC.

This chain joins TRBV5-1 and TRBJ2-2; D is undetermined. The CDR3 is 15 amino acids. Trimming pared 1 base from V and 1 base from J, leaving 8 bases between. Germline assignment: CDR1 SGHRS and CDR2 YFSETQ. DNA of the CDR3: TGCGCCAGCAGCTTGAACGGGTTGAACACCGGGGAGCTGTTTTTT. Its translation is CASSLNGLNTGELFF.

This clonotype was counted ten times or more. The V and J genes are TRBV29-1 and TRBJ1-2; TRBD1 might be the D (5 bases). Germline V gene sequence: CDR1 SQVTM, CDR2 ANQGSEA. This CDR3 contains 13 residues. Between the trimmed V and J ends, which lost 1 base and 7 bases, there was a span of 13 bases. In DNA, the CDR3 is TGCAGCGTTGAAGGGCAGGGCGTAAGTGGCTACACCTTC. Translation gives CSVEGQGVSGYTF.

Many counts were recorded for this clonotype. V and J are TRBV14 and TRBJ2-6; D gene unclear. Germline lookup yields CDR1 SGHDN and CDR2 FVKESK. V was shortened by 5 bases and J by 1 base, with 3 bases between the two germline ends. The CDR3 is 13 residues long. This chain's CDR3 is CASSESGANVLTF. Here the CDR3 DNA reads TGTGCCAGCAGCGAATCTGGGGCCAACGTCCTGACTTTC. Full variable domain (missing parts from reference TRBV14 and TRBJ2-6): EAGVTQFPSHSVIEKGQTVTLRCDPISGHDNLYWYRRVMGKEIKFLLHFVKESKQDESGMPNNRFLAERTGGTYSTLKVQPAELEDSGVYFCASSESGANVLTFGAGSRLTVL.

This clonotype was seen a few times. The chain recombines TRBV3-1 with TRBJ2-1, with D hard to call. Looked up from germline, CDR1 is LGHDT and CDR2 is YNNKEL (reference sequence). Trimming pared 0 bases from V and 10 bases from J, leaving 7 bases between. The CDR3 loop spans 12 amino acids. CDR3 protein: CASSQDTREQFF. The CDR3, as DNA: TGTGCCAGCAGCCAAGATACGAGAGAGCAGTTCTTC.

J is TRBJ2-3 and V is TRBV5-1, with 8 nucleotides matching TRBD2. Germline CDR1 reads SGHRS; CDR2 reads YFSETQ. There are 15 residues in the CDR3. Trimming cost V 0 bases and J 3 bases; bases outside gene matches: 3. Here the CDR3 reads CASSLDGTRTDTQYF. CDR3 coding DNA: TGCGCCAGCAGCTTGGACGGGACTAGAACAGATACGCAGTATTTT.

This clonotype has a count of ten or more. The chain carries TRBV11-2 and TRBJ1-4; D unresolved. The CDR3 loop spans 14 amino acids. The V gene lost 0 bases and the J gene lost 10 bases, with 12 bases spanning the gap. Germline assignment: CDR1 SGHAT and CDR2 FQNNGV. CDR3 in amino acids: CASSLERMGAKLFF. CDR3 in DNA: TGTGCCAGCAGCTTAGAAAGGATGGGAGCAAAACTGTTTTTT.

This clonotype was observed many times. This CDR3 reads CASSQGSRQTQYF. The CDR3 DNA sequence: TGTGCCAGCAGCCAAGGTAGCAGGCAGACCCAGTACTTC. The V and J genes are TRBV3-1 and TRBJ2-5; unclear D gene. The germline V and J ends were trimmed by 1 base and 6 bases, with 9 bases remaining between them. Germline loops: CDR1 LGHDT, CDR2 YNNKEL (reference sequence). CDR3 length: 13 amino acids.

This clonotype has only a few counts. The chain uses TRBV10-3 and TRBJ2-3, with 7 bases lining up with TRBD2. This CDR3 comprises 14 residues. CDR1 is ENHRY, CDR2 SYGVKD, per germline. J was trimmed by 2 bases and V by 6 bases; bases with no gene match: 5. CDR3 sequence: CAIRGTTFTDTQYF. In nucleotides, the CDR3 is TGTGCCATCAGGGGGACTACGTTCACAGATACGCAGTATTTT.

A few counts support this clonotype. J is TRBJ2-1 and V is TRBV12-3 or TRBV12-4, with TRBD2 matching over 12 bases. V dropped 2 bases and J dropped 9; count of bases not matched to a gene: 5. The CDR3 spans 15 residues. The CDR3: CASSLWASGGVEQFF. The CDR3 coding sequence is TGTGCCAGCAGTTTATGGGCTAGCGGGGGGGTTGAGCAGTTCTTC.

V and J are TRBV20-1 and TRBJ1-5; no reliable D call. This CDR3 spans 10 amino acids. Trimming took off 5 bases at V and 4 bases at J, with 3 bases between the two ends. The V gene's germline CDR1 is DFQATT and CDR2 SNEGSKA (reference sequence). DNA for the CDR3: TGCAGTGCTTCTAATCAGCCCCAGCATTTT. It yields the protein CSASNQPQHF.

This clonotype was detected many times. This chain uses TRBV18 with TRBJ2-6; no clear D. The CDR3 loop spans 16 amino acids. Trimming stripped 3 bases from V and 1 base from J, with 10 bases between. Germline assignment: CDR1 KGHSH and CDR2 LQKENI. The CDR3 is CASSPLSDSGANVLTF. In DNA form, the CDR3 reads TGTGCCAGCTCACCTCTCAGTGATTCTGGGGCCAACGTCCTGACTTTC.

V is TRBV18 and J is TRBJ1-1, with D possibly being TRBD1 (5 bases). The V gene's germline CDR1 is KGHSH and CDR2 LQKENI. Trimming stripped 3 bases from V and 8 bases from J, with 13 bases between. CDR3 length equals 13 residues. As DNA, the CDR3 is TGTGCCAGCTCACCGGGGCAGGCGGGGGAAGCTTTCTTT. Translation: CASSPGQAGEAFF.

This clonotype was counted at least ten times. Given a much more abundant clone one base away, this may be a read error. V is TRBV3-1 and J is TRBJ2-7, with D uncertain. The CDR3 length is 14 residues. V was shortened by 1 base and J by 2 bases, with 9 bases between the two germline ends. CDR1 is LGHDT, CDR2 YNNKEL, per germline (reference sequence). The CDR3 region is CASSQASGTYEQYF. DNA of the CDR3: TGTGCCAGCAGCCAAGCCTCCGGAACCTACGAGCAGTACTTC.

This chain connects TRBV9 to TRBJ2-1; no clear D gene. From germline, CDR1 is SGDLS and CDR2 YYNGEE. V was cut by 0 bases and J by 3 bases, with 7 bases left in between. This CDR3 region has 14 residues. The CDR3 protein is CASSVALLYNEQFF. The CDR3 nucleotides read TGTGCCAGCAGCGTAGCTTTGCTCTACAATGAGCAGTTCTTC.

The V call is TRBV11-2, the J call TRBJ2-7; TRBD1 agrees at 7 bases. This CDR3 region has 16 residues. J gave up 3 bases and V 6 bases, and 14 bases lay outside the gene matches. Germline loops: CDR1 SGHAT, CDR2 FQNNGV. This CDR3 is CASRLPGQTRVYEQYF. DNA for the CDR3: TGTGCCAGCAGGTTGCCGGGACAGACAAGGGTCTACGAGCAGTACTTC.

This clonotype occurred a few times. V usage is TRBV5-1 and J usage is TRBJ2-6, with D possibly TRBD2 on 5 matching bases. Germline assignment: CDR1 SGHRS and CDR2 YFSETQ. V shed 4 bases and J shed 1 base, with 12 bases lying between them. This CDR3 region has 16 residues. The CDR3 loop reads CASSQPRGSGANVLTF. In nucleotides, the CDR3 is TGCGCCAGCAGCCAACCTCGGGGTTCTGGGGCCAACGTCCTGACTTTC.

This clonotype was recorded many times. The CDR3 nucleotides are TGCAGTGCTAGAGGGACAGCCTACGAGCAGTACTTC. Residues: CSARGTAYEQYF. J is TRBJ2-7 and V is TRBV20-1; maybe TRBD1 (6 bases). Germline values: CDR1 DFQATT, CDR2 SNEGSKA (reference sequence). V dropped 1 base and J dropped 2 bases, with 6 bases sitting between them. There are 12 residues in the CDR3.

The chain couples TRBV6-1 to TRBJ1-3; 12 positions match TRBD1. This CDR3 is 17 amino acids long. V gave up 6 bases and J gave up 5 bases; unmatched junction bases: 11. CDR1 is MNHNS and CDR2 is SASEGT in the germline V gene. This CDR3 is CASSRTGQGARRNTIYF. The CDR3 DNA follows: TGTGCCAGCAGCCGAACGGGACAGGGGGCCAGGCGAAACACCATATATTTT.

This clonotype was counted between two and nine times. This rearrangement joins TRBV7-2 to TRBJ2-1, with D unclear. Deletions cut 5 bases from V and 8 bases from J, with 16 bases between. The CDR3 sequence is 14 residues long. The germline gives CDR1 SGHTA, CDR2 FQGNSA. The CDR3 is CASSPPEQRYEQFF. In DNA form, the CDR3 reads TGTGCCAGCAGCCCCCCAGAACAGCGTTATGAGCAGTTCTTC.

In this sample, this clonotype turned up a few times. The chain joins TRBV30 to TRBJ2-2; TRBD1 is a possible D gene (5 bases). Deletions cut 0 bases from V and 5 bases from J, with 13 bases between. There are 15 residues in the CDR3. Germline V CDR1 and CDR2: GTSNPN, SVGIG (reference sequence). CDR3 coding DNA: TGTGCCTGGAGTGTACGGGCAGGGCGGACCGGGGAGCTGTTTTTT. Protein sequence: CAWSVRAGRTGELFF.

The V call is TRBV20-1, the J call TRBJ2-6; D gene unclear. The ends were cut back, 6 bases at V and 5 bases at J, with 11 bases in the middle. This CDR3 spans 13 amino acids. The germline V gene has CDR1 DFQATT and CDR2 SNEGSKA (reference sequence). The CDR3 is CSAPASWANVLTF. The DNA for the CDR3 is TGCAGTGCCCCGGCTTCTTGGGCCAACGTCCTGACTTTC.

The rearrangement joins TRBV2 to TRBJ1-5, with TRBD1 identical over 8 bases. CDR1 is SNHLY, CDR2 FYNNEI, per germline. Germline trimming cut 5 bases from V and 7 bases from J; bases unmatched to any gene: 4. This CDR3 spans 13 amino acids. The CDR3 protein is CASSKTGEQPQHF. CDR3 DNA: TGTGCCAGCAGTAAGACAGGGGAGCAGCCCCAGCATTTT. Supplemented by reference TRBV2 and TRBJ1-5, the full variable domain reads EPEVTQTPSHQVTQMGQEVILRCVPISNHLYFYWYRQILGQKVEFLVSFYNNEISEKSEIFDDQFSVERPDGSNFTLKIRSTKLEDSAMYFCASSKTGEQPQHFGDGTRLSIL.

This clonotype was picked up a small number of times. The J gene is TRBJ2-1, the V gene TRBV20-1, with 10 nucleotides matching TRBD2. This CDR3 region has 13 residues. From germline, CDR1 is DFQATT and CDR2 SNEGSKA (reference sequence). With 8 bases clipped from V and 5 bases from J, the junction kept 6 bases outside the gene matches. CDR3 DNA: TGCAGTACCAGAGCGGGAGGGCACAATGAGCAGTTCTTC. Amino acids: CSTRAGGHNEQFF.

The chain couples TRBV9 to TRBJ1-6; D is undetermined. CDR1 is SGDLS, CDR2 YYNGEE, per germline. Trimming removed 3 bases from V and 8 bases from J, with 15 bases in between. The CDR3 is 15 amino acids. The CDR3 DNA sequence: TGTGCCAGCAGCGGCGAAAGTTGGGCAGATTCACCCCTCCACTTT. It yields the protein CASSGESWADSPLHF.